This is a list of T cell receptor beta chains from one sample in a study of spatial heterogeneity in lung cancer. MiXCR, applied by TCRdb to the 5' RACE reads, yields one record per CDR3 protein. The sample lists about 9,900 distinct CDR3 sequences, around 6% occurring once. Specimen: lung tumor tissue, collected at surgery. The receptor source for this set is a female donor with early-stage non-small cell lung cancer. Each CDR3 is given without its conserved first and last residue. The order of the fields is clone size, D gene, V gene, CDR3 protein. D genes are given only for firm matches. Expanded clones get a size class; other rows say once, few or many, or leave the size out.

clone size: medium-sized
D gene: TRBD2
V gene: TRBV10-3
CDR3 protein: AIRGGELAGTYEQY

clone size: .
D gene: .
V gene: TRBV7-2
CDR3 protein: ASSWAGNTGELF

clone size: many
D gene: TRBD1
V gene: TRBV24-1
CDR3 protein: ATSAVTGVVDYGYT

clone size: many
D gene: TRBD2
V gene: TRBV10-3
CDR3 protein: AIRSGGAQYNEQF

clone size: many
D gene: TRBD1
V gene: TRBV7-2
CDR3 protein: ASSSTGGADQPQH

clone size: .
D gene: .
V gene: TRBV7-2
CDR3 protein: ASSLVGDTQY

clone size: few
D gene: TRBD2
V gene: TRBV10-2
CDR3 protein: ASSESVLAGRTQY

clone size: many
D gene: TRBD1
V gene: TRBV11-3
CDR3 protein: ASSRRQGSYNEQF

clone size: .
D gene: .
V gene: TRBV7-7
CDR3 protein: ASSLVPSSYNEQF

clone size: many
D gene: .
V gene: TRBV7-8
CDR3 protein: ASSQMRGLYDEQY

clone size: few
D gene: .
V gene: TRBV28
CDR3 protein: ASSPGGQNYNEQF

clone size: many
D gene: .
V gene: TRBV7-2
CDR3 protein: ASSADQNQPQH

clone size: many
D gene: .
V gene: TRBV12-3/TRBV12-4
CDR3 protein: ASSSTRGTEAF

clone size: .
D gene: .
V gene: TRBV7-9
CDR3 protein: ASGRLPYNEQF

clone size: medium-sized
D gene: TRBD2
V gene: TRBV29-1
CDR3 protein: SVEESPSGQETQY